Following are 4 T cell receptor beta chains from one sample sequenced in a study of T cell responses to AZD1222 COVID-19 vaccine (dated by TCRdb to 2020 to 2022). The intended sense of this specimen's time point label: baseline before first vaccination. What this sample's treatment or condition label stands for: meningococcal conjugate vaccine given as trial control. Preparation of the library involved the immunoSEQ multiplex PCR assay. The table comes from immuneACCESS by way of TCRdb, which keeps in-frame sequences with V and J called. Part of the clones is missing from these tables; in studies checked, under half for an unresolved V gene and the rest for unknown reasons. This sample is represented by around 78,000 clones; 85% to 95% of them were singletons. Less than 5.5% of the sample belongs to the ten largest clones. The sample was peripheral blood, taken on day 0 of MenACWY control vaccination. The receptor set was obtained from an adult in good health.

This chain joins TRBV4-3 and TRBJ1-5; no firm D call. Germline CDR1 reads LGHNA; CDR2 reads YSLEER. The CDR3 is made up of 15 amino acids. Trimming removed 0 bases from V and 2 bases from J, with 8 bases in between. CDR3 residues: CASSQDPSGNQPQHF. The CDR3 DNA sequence: TGCGCCAGCAGCCAAGATCCTTCGGGCAATCAGCCCCAGCATTTT.

The table lists this clone with a few counts. The J gene is TRBJ2-5, the V gene TRBV25-1, with TRBD2 identical over 12 bases. Trimming cost V 6 bases and J 5 bases; bases outside gene matches: 13. The CDR3 is made up of 17 amino acids. CDR1 MGHDK and CDR2 SYGVNS come from the germline V gene. The CDR3 DNA reads as TGTGCCAGCAGGGAGACTAGCGGGAGAGGCAATACGGAGACCCAGTACTTC. It translates to CASRETSGRGNTETQYF.

The rearrangement links TRBV15 to TRBJ2-7; 7 nucleotides align to TRBD1. Per the germline V gene, CDR1 is LNHNV and CDR2 is YYDKDF (reference sequence). The CDR3 runs 13 residues. With 8 bases clipped from V and 3 bases from J, the junction kept 7 bases outside the gene matches. CDR3 bases: TGTGCCACCCGTGAGGGGGCCAACTACGAGCAGTACTTC. Translation gives CATREGANYEQYF. The whole variable domain, filled in from reference TRBV15 and TRBJ2-7, reads DAMVIQNPRYQVTQFGKPVTLSCSQTLNHNVMYWYQQKSSQAPKLLFHYYDKDFNNEADTPDNFQSRRPNTSFCFLDIRSPGLGDTAMYLCATREGANYEQYFGPGTRLTVT.

The chain combines TRBV30 with TRBJ1-4; D is possibly TRBD1 (6 bases). Per germline, CDR1 GTSNPN and CDR2 SVGIG (reference sequence). This CDR3 region has 14 residues. Trimming removed 3 bases at V and 8 bases at J, with 16 bases between. CDR3 sequence: CAWSAGQLREKLFF. The CDR3 bases are TGTGCCTGGAGCGCTGGACAGCTTAGGGAAAAACTGTTTTTT.